Described below is a single T cell receptor (beta chain) sequence and its context. It lacks a known antigen. The sample holds no much larger clone one base away, and base qualities are not on file. CD8 naive samples were CD45RO-negative cells positively selected for CCR7, giving a CD45RA+CCR7+ population that excluded TemRA cells. The donors were healthy, HIV-negative adults who had no recently reported acute infections or vaccinations. Every donor was a Caucasian adult living in Nashville, Tennessee, USA. Blood was collected by leukapheresis, and PBMCs were isolated by Ficoll-Histopaque density gradient centrifugation and then cryopreserved in liquid nitrogen vapor phase. Analytical flow cytometry was used to check the purity and quantity of every magnetically sorted T cell population. Genomic DNA was isolated from every sorted fraction and measured by UV absorbance on a Nanodrop 2000c. For CDR1 and CDR2, the germline V gene lists SGHVS and FNYEAQ. V loses 5 bases of germline sequence and J loses 6 bases, and the interval between the two ends is 11 bases. The CDR3, cysteine through phenylalanine, is 12 amino acids long. The retained sequence is limited to the CDR3, 36 bases, with the frame set at the first base.

The record originates from a study of shared clonotypes between healthy human individuals (TCRdb year 2020). For context, the study as a whole: The cohort included a few men and a couple of women between 18 and 49 years of age. For each donor, three plates each were used for CD4 naive and CD4 memory, two plates were used for CD8 naive, and one plate was used for CD8 memory. To estimate repertoire size and how much clonotype sharing occurs between individuals, the study deeply sequenced the blood TCR repertoires of about 5 healthy adults. Different laboratories and diverse techniques were used to prepare libraries and sequence TCR repertoires, to increase sequencing depth and limit assay-specific biases. Leukapheresis yielded between about 0.9 and 9.5 billion PBMCs per donor.

TCR CDR3 regions were amplified from genomic DNA by multiplex PCR using the deep immunoSEQ assay. For each cell subset, the extracted genomic DNA was distributed evenly across all wells of several immunoSEQ 96-well plates, and each plate served as one replicate. Each replicate PCR for sorted subsets received about 180 ng genomic DNA, equal to roughly 30,000 T cell genomes. The purified libraries were quantified using a Qubit 3.0 fluorometer, sized with a Bioanalyzer 2100, and then quantified again using the KAPA Library Quantification kit. Every immunoSEQ 96-well plate was sequenced on a dedicated single-read 150-cycle Illumina NextSeq 550 flow cell. Turning to the authors' computational methods: Because only junctional sequences without quality scores were contained in the immunoSEQ output, filtering matching that applied to full-length reads could not be performed. To assign V/J genes and CDR3, sequences were annotated using PyIR, a Python wrapper for IgBLAST v1.9, with IMGT germline references. Reads were removed for weak V/J assignments (E-value above 1e-6), missing CDR3, stop codons, out-of-frame junctions, or ambiguous translated residues. V3J clonotypes were defined by identical inferred V gene, J gene, and CDR3 amino acid sequence. The percentage overlap between two repertoires was calculated by dividing the number of shared unique clonotypes by the size of the smaller repertoire. RTK rarefaction, the Chao1 estimator, and Recon v2.1 estimates of unobserved clonotypes were used to assess repertoire richness. Generation probabilities were computed with OLGA for all TCRbeta clonotypes obtained by the gDNA method from several donors. TCRdb obtained this table from immuneACCESS and retained in-frame rearrangements with V and J assigned. These tables miss some clones; where compared with another copy, unresolved V genes account for less than half of the shortfall, and the remainder is unexplained. V and J calls and clone size are as listed in that table; D and trimming were resolved from the DNA. The table for this sample lists just over 2,000,000 clones; over 85% of them were counted only once. The ten largest clones capture about 1.1% of the sample.

Study-level results and caveats: Pairwise subsampling indicated that sequencing depth was expected to affect the degree of clonotype sharing among donors. Even with the large sequencing depth, rarefaction of the sorted-subset datasets indicated that sequencing was incomplete. Larger estimated clonotype richness was generally found for naive subsets than for memory subsets. Only blood was sampled, and tissue TCR repertoires likely differ from those in blood. Because the study included a small number of donors, the genetic and exposure-history diversity represented was limited. About 5% of naive CD4, 3.5% of naive CD8, roughly 2.5% of memory CD4, and 0.35% to 0.4% of memory CD8 clonotypes were shared across several donors. Higher generation probabilities were observed for clonotypes shared by all four sorted-subset donors than for non-shared clonotypes.

The V and J genes are TRBV7-6 and TRBJ2-7; no D gene is confidently identified. Sequenced input: naive CD8+ T cells sorted from blood. The label giving this sample's cell subset or site can be read as: CD45RA+CCR7+. This clonotype originated in a young man in good health. The CDR3 region has the sequence CASSTEISEQYF. At the DNA level, the sequence is TGTGCCAGCAGCACAGAGATATCCGAGCAGTACTTC.